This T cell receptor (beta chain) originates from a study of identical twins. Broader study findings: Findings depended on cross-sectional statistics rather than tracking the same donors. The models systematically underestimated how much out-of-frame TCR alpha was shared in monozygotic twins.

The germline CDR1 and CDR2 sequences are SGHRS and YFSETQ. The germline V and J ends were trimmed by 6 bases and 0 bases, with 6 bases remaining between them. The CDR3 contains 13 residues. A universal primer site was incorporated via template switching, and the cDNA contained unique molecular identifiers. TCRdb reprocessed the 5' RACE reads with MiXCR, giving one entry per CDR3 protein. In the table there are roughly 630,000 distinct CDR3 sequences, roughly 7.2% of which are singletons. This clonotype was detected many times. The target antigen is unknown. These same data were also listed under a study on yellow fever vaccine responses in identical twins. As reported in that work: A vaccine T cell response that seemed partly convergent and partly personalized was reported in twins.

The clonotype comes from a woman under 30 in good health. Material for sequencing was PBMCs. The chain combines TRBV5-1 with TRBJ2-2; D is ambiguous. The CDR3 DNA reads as TGCGCCAGCAACCCCACGAACACCGGGGAGCTGTTTTTT. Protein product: CASNPTNTGELFF.